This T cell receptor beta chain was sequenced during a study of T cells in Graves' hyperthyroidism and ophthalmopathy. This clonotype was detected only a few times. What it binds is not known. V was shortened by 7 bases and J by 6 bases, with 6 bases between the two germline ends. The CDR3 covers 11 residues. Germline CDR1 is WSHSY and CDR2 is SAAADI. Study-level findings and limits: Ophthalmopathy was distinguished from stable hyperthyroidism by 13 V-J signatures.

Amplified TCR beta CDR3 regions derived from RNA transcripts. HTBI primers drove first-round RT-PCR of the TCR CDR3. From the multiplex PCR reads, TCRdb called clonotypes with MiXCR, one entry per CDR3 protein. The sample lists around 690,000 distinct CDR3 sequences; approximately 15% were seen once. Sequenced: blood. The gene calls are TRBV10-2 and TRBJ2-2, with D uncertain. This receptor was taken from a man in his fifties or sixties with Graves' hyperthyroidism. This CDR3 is CASTWAGELFF. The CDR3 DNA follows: TGCGCCAGCACCTGGGCCGGGGAGCTGTTTTTT.